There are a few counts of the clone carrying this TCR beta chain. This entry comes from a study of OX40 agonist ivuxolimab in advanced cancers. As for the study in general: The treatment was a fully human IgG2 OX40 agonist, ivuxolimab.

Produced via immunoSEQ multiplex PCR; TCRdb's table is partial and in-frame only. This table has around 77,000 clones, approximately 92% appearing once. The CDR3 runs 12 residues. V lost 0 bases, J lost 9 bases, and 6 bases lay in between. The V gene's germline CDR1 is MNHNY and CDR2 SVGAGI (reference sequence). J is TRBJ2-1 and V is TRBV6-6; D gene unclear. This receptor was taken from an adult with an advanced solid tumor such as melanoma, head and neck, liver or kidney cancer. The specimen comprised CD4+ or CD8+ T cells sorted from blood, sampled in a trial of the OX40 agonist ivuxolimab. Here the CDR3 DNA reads TGTGCCAGCAGTTACTCCGATTCTGAGCAGTTCTTC. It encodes CASSYSDSEQFF.